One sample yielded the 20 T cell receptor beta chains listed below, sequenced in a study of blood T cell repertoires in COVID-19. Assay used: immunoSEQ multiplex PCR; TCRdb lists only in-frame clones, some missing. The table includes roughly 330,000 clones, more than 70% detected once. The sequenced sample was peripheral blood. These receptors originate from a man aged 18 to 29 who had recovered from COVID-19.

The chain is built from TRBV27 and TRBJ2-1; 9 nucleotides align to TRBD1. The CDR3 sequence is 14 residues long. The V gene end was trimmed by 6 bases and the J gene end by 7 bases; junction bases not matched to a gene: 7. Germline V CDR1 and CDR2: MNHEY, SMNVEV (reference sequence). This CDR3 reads CASSPGTGRNEQFF. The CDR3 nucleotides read TGTGCCAGCAGCCCCGGGACAGGGCGAAATGAGCAGTTCTTC.

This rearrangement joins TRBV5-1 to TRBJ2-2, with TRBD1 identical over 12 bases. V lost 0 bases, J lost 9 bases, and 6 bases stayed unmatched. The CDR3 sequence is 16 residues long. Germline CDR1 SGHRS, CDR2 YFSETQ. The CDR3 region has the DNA TGCGCCAGCAGCTTGGCGGGACAGGGGGCGGCTCGGGAGCTGTTTTTT. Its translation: CASSLAGQGAARELFF.

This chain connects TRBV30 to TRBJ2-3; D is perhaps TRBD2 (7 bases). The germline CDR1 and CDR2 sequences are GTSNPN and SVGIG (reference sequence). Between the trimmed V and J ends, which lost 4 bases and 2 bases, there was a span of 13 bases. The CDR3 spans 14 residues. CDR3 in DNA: TGTGCCTGGATGAGGGGGGGGTCCACAGATACGCAGTATTTT. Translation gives CAWMRGGSTDTQYF.

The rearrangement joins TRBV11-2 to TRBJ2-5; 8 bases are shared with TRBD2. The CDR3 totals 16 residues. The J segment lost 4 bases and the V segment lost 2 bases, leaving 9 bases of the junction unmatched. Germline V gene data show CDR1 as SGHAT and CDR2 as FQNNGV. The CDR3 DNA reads TGTGCCAGCAGCTTATTAGCGGGACAACCGACAGAGACCCAGTACTTC. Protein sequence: CASSLLAGQPTETQYF.

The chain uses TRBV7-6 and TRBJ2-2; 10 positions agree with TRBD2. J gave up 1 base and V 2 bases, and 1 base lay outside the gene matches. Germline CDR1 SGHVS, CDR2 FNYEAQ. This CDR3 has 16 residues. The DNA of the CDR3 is TGTGCCAGCAGCTTAAGACTAGCGGGGAACACCGGGGAGCTGTTTTTT. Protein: CASSLRLAGNTGELFF.

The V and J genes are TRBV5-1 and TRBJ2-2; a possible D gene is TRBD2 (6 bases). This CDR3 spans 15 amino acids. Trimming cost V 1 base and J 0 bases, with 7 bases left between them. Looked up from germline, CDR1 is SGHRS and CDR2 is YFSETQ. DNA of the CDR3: TGCGCCAGCAGCTTGTTAGCGGCGAACACCGGGGAGCTGTTTTTT. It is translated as CASSLLAANTGELFF.

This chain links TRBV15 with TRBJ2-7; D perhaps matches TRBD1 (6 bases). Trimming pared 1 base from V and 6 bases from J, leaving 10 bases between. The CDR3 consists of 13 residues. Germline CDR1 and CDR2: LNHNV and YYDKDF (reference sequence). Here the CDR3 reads CATSRVTGSEQYF. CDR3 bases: TGTGCCACCAGCAGAGTGACAGGCTCCGAGCAGTACTTC.

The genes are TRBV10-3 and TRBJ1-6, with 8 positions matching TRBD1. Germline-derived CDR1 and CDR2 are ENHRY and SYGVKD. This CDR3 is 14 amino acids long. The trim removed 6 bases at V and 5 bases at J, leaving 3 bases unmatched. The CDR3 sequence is CAIRPGQDNSPLHF. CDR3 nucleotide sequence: TGTGCCATCAGGCCGGGACAGGATAATTCACCCCTCCACTTT.

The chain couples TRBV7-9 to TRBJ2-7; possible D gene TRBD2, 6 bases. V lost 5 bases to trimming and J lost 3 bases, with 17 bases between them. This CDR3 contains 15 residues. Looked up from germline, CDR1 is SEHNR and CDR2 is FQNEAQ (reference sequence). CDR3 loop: CASSHRGAGRYEQYF. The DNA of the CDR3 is TGTGCCAGCAGCCACCGCGGGGCAGGGCGCTACGAGCAGTACTTC.

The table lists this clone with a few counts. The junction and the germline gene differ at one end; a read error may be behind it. The CDR3 sequence: CASSSGTGMTYEQYF. The CDR3 DNA reads as TGTGCTAGCAGCTCCGGGACAGGGATGACCTACGAGCAGTACTTC. This chain uses TRBV7-7 with TRBJ2-7, with 9 bases matching TRBD1. Germline V gene data show CDR1 as SSHAT and CDR2 as FNYEAQ (reference sequence). CDR3 length: 15 residues.

DNA of the CDR3: TGCAGCGTCGGACACCCGAACACTGAAGCTTTCTTT. It is translated as CSVGHPNTEAFF. The chain employs TRBV29-1 and TRBJ1-1, with D tentatively TRBD1 (5 bases). The V gene lost 6 bases and the J gene lost 1 base, with 9 bases spanning the gap. Germline V lookup: CDR1 SQVTM, CDR2 ANQGSEA. The CDR3 sequence is 12 residues long.

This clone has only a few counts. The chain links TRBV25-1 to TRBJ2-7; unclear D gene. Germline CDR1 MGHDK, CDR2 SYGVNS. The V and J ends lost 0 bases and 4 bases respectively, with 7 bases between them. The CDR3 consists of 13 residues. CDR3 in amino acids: CASSEYVGYEQYF. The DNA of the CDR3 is TGTGCCAGCAGTGAATACGTCGGGTACGAGCAGTACTTC.

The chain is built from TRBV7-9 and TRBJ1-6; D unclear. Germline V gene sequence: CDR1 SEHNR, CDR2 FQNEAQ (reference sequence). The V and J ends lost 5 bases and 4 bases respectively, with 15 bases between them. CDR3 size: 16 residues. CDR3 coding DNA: TGTGCCAGCAGCCTTAGAGGCACCTCGTATAATTCACCCCTCCACTTT. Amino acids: CASSLRGTSYNSPLHF.

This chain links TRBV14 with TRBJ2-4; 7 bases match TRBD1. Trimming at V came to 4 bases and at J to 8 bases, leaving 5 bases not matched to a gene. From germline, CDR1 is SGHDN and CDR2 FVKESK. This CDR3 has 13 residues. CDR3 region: CASSLLTGDIQYF. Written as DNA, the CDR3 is TGTGCCAGCAGCCTCCTAACAGGGGACATTCAGTACTTC.

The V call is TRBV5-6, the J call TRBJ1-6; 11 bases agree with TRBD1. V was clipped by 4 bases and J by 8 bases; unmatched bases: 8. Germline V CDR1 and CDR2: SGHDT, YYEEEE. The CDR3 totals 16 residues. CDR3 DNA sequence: TGTGCCAGCAGCACGTTGGACAGGGGGCTATATTCACCCCTCCACTTT. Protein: CASSTLDRGLYSPLHF. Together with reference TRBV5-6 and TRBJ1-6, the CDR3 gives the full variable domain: DAGVTQSPTHLIKTRGQQVTLRCSPKSGHDTVSWYQQALGQGPQFIFQYYEEEERQRGNFPDRFSGHQFPNYSSELNVNALLLGDSALYLCASSTLDRGLYSPLHFGNGTRLTVT.

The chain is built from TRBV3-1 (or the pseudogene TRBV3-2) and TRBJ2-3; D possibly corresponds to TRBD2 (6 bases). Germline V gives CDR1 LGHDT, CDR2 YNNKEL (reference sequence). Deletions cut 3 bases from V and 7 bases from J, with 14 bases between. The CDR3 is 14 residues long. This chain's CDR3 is CASSQLGGSNTQYF. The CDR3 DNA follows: TGTGCCAGCAGCCAGTTAGGAGGGTCGAATACGCAGTATTTT.

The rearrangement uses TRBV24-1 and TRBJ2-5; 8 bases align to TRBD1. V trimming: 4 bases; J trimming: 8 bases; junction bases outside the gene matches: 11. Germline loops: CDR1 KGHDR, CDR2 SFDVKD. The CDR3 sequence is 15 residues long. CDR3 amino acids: CATSDPRTGKVTQYF. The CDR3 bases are TGTGCCACCAGTGACCCCCGGACAGGGAAGGTCACCCAGTACTTC.

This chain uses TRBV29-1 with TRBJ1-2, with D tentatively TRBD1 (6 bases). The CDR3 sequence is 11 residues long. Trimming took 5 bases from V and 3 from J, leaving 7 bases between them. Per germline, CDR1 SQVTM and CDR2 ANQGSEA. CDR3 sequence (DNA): TGCAGCGTTACAGGGCACTATGGCTACACCTTC. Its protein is CSVTGHYGYTF.

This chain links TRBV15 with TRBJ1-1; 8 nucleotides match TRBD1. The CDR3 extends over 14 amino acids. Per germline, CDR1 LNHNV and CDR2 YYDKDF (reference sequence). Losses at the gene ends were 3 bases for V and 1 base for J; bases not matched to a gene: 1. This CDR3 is CATSSGQGNTEAFF. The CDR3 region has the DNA TGTGCCACCAGCAGTGGACAGGGGAACACTGAAGCTTTCTTT.

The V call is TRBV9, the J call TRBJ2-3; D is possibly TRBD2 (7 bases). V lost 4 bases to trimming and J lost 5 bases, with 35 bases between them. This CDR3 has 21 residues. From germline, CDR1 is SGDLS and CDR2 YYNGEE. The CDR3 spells CASSPHRGGGIRDRERDTQYF. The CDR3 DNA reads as TGTGCCAGCAGCCCGCACAGAGGGGGAGGGATCCGCGATAGGGAACGAGATACGCAGTATTTT.